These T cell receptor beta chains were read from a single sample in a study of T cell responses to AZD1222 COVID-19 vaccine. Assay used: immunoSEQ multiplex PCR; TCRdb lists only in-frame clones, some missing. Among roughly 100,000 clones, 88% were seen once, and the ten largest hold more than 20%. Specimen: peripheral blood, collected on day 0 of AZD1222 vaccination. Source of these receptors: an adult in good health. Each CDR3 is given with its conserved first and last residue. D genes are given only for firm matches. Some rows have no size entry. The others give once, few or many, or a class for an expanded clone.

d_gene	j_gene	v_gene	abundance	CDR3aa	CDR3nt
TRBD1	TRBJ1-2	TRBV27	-	CASRPTGTVRGYTF	TGTGCCAGCAGGCCCACGGGGACAGTCAGGGGCTACACCTTC
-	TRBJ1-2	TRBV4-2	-	CASSPSEGGGYTF	TGTGCCAGCAGCCCTTCGGAGGGAGGAGGCTACACCTTC
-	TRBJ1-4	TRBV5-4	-	CASSSQGTNEKLFF	TGTGCCAGCAGCTCACAGGGCACTAATGAAAAACTGTTTTTT
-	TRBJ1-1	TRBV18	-	CASSPDSSNTEAFF	TGTGCCAGCTCACCAGACAGCTCTAACACTGAAGCTTTCTTT
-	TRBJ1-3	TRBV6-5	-	CAGYRQRAIYF	TGTGCCGGTTACCGACAGAGGGCCATATATTTT
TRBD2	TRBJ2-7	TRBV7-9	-	CASSLTSGGSYEQYF	TGTGCCAGCAGCTTAACTAGCGGGGGCTCCTACGAGCAGTACTTC
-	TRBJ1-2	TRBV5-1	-	CASSLSAVNYGYTF	TGCGCCAGCAGCTTGTCGGCAGTTAACTATGGCTACACCTTC
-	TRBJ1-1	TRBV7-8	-	CASNRDSMNTEAFF	TGTGCCAGCAATCGGGACTCAATGAACACTGAAGCTTTCTTT
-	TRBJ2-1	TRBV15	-	CATSRDKGFDNEQFF	TGTGCCACCAGCAGAGATAAGGGGTTTGACAATGAGCAGTTCTTC
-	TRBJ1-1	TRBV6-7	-	CASSSLHDRVNTEAFF	TGTGCCAGCAGTTCCCTCCACGATCGCGTTAACACTGAAGCTTTCTTT
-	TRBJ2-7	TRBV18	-	CASSSQYDRQQYF	TGTGCCAGCTCATCACAATATGACAGGCAGCAGTACTTC
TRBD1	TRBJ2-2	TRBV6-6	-	CASKPSGGGTGELFF	TGTGCCAGCAAACCCTCAGGGGGCGGCACCGGGGAGCTGTTTTTT
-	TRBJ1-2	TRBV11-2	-	CATSRFEHTF	TGTGCCACCTCCCGGTTCGAGCACACCTTC
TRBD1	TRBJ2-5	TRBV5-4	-	CASSTGQGRYQETQYF	TGTGCCAGCAGCACCGGACAGGGAAGGTACCAAGAGACCCAGTACTTC
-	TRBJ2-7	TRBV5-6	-	CASSWANNYEQYF	TGTGCCAGCAGCTGGGCTAACAACTACGAGCAGTACTTC
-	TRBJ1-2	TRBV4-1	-	CASSQDGQGYYGYTF	TGCGCCAGCAGCCAAGATGGGCAGGGCTATTATGGCTACACCTTC
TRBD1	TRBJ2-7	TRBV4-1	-	CASSPTSGQGPYEQYF	TGCGCCAGCAGCCCCACTTCGGGACAGGGGCCCTACGAGCAGTACTTC
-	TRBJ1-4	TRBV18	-	CASSAGEGTNEKLFF	TGTGCCAGCTCAGCAGGGGAAGGGACTAATGAAAAACTGTTTTTT
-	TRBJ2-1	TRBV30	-	CAWSKTGTYNEQFF	TGTGCCTGGAGTAAAACAGGGACGTACAATGAGCAGTTCTTC
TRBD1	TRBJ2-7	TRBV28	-	CASSSGQADEQYF	TGTGCCAGCAGTTCCGGACAGGCGGACGAGCAGTACTTC
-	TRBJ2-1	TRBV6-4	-	CASSDSGREKQFF	TGTGCCAGCAGTGACTCCGGCAGGGAGAAGCAGTTCTTC
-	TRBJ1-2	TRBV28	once	CASSFQNYGYTF	TGTGCCAGCAGTTTTCAAAACTATGGCTACACCTTC
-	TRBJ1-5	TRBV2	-	CASNGPQGVGRDQPQHF	TGTGCCAGCAACGGACCCCAAGGGGTTGGTAGGGATCAGCCCCAGCATTTT
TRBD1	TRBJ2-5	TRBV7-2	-	CASSLGQQETQYF	TGTGCCAGCAGTTTGGGACAGCAAGAGACCCAGTACTTC
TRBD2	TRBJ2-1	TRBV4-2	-	CASSQPTSGGHEQFF	TGTGCCAGCAGCCAACCGACTAGCGGGGGGCATGAGCAGTTCTTC
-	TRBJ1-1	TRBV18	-	CASSQDPGHISEAFF	TGTGCCAGCTCGCAAGATCCGGGACATATTAGTGAAGCTTTCTTT
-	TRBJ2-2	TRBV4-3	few	CASSQDWGGELFF	TGCGCCAGCAGCCAAGATTGGGGCGGGGAGCTGTTTTTT
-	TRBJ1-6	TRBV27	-	CASSYRENSPLHF	TGTGCCAGCAGTTACAGGGAAAATTCACCCCTCCACTTT
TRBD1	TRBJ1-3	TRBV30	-	CAWAPGQGRYTIYF	TGTGCCTGGGCACCGGGACAGGGGAGGTACACCATATATTTT
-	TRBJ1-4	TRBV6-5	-	CASSYSGLGDGEKLFF	TGTGCCAGCAGTTACTCCGGTTTGGGGGATGGTGAAAAACTGTTTTTT
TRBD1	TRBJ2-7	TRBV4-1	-	CASSQVRGGQGGSYEQYF	TGCGCCAGCAGCCAAGTGAGAGGAGGACAGGGTGGATCCTACGAGCAGTACTTC
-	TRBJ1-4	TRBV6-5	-	CATYEGGADEKLFF	TGTGCCACCTACGAGGGGGGTGCGGATGAAAAACTGTTTTTT
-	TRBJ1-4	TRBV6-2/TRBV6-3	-	CASSVPGNEKLFF	TGTGCCAGCAGTGTACCCGGGAATGAAAAACTGTTTTTT
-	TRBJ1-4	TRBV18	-	CASSRSRQGSEKLFF	TGTGCCAGCTCACGAAGTCGCCAGGGATCTGAAAAACTGTTTTTT
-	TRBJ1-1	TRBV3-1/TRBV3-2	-	CASSPRDGKNTEAFF	TGTGCCAGCAGCCCCCGGGACGGAAAGAACACTGAAGCTTTCTTT
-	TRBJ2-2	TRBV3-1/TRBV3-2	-	CASSQGLRRDRGELFF	TGTGCCAGCAGCCAAGGTCTCCGGCGGGATCGCGGGGAGCTGTTTTTT
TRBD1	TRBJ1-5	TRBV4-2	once	CASSQASGGNQPQHF	TGTGCCAGCAGCCAAGCCTCAGGGGGTAATCAGCCCCAGCATTTT
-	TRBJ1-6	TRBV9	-	CASSVGWGPLHF	TGTGCCAGCAGCGTAGGTTGGGGTCCCCTCCACTTT
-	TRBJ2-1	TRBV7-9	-	CASSLVGGGEQFF	TGTGCCAGCAGCTTAGTAGGGGGTGGTGAGCAGTTCTTC
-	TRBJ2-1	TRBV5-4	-	CASSQSASRGNEQFF	TGTGCCAGCAGCCAGTCGGCTAGTAGGGGCAATGAGCAGTTCTTC
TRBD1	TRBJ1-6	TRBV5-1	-	CASSSGTDNSPLHF	TGCGCCAGCAGTTCCGGGACAGATAATTCACCCCTCCACTTT
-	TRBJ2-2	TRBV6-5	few	CASSYGGVLPGELFF	TGTGCCAGCAGTTACGGCGGGGTACTTCCCGGGGAGCTGTTTTTT
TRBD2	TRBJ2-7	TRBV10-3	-	CAISEYGGTYEQYF	TGTGCCATCAGTGAGTACGGGGGGACGTACGAGCAGTACTTC
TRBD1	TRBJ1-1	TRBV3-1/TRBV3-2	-	CASSQEGGADEAFF	TGTGCCAGCAGCCAAGAAGGGGGCGCAGATGAAGCTTTCTTT
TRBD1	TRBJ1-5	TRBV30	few	CAWSKGDRDNQPQHF	TGTGCCTGGAGTAAGGGGGACAGGGATAATCAGCCCCAGCATTTT
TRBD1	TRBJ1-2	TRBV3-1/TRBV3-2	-	CASSQSGQGYGYTF	TGTGCCAGCAGCCAGTCGGGACAGGGATATGGCTACACCTTC
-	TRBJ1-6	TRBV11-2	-	CASSPPGSPLHF	TGTGCCAGCAGCCCTCCGGGTTCACCCCTCCACTTT
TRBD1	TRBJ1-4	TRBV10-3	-	CAIRTPGQGDEKLFF	TGTGCCATCAGGACGCCGGGACAGGGCGATGAAAAACTGTTTTTT
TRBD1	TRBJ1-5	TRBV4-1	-	CASSFHPGQGINQPQHF	TGCGCCAGCAGCTTCCACCCGGGACAGGGGATCAATCAGCCCCAGCATTTT
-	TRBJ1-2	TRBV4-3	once	CASSQESVTNYGYTF	TGCGCCAGCAGCCAAGAATCGGTAACTAACTATGGCTACACCTTC
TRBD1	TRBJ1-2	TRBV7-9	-	CASSLGTGWKEGGYTF	TGTGCCAGCAGCCTAGGGACAGGTTGGAAGGAGGGTGGCTACACCTTC
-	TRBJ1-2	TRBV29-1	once	CSVEQGNYGYTF	TGCAGCGTTGAACAGGGGAACTATGGCTACACCTTC
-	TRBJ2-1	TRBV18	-	CASSPSGSPYNEQFF	TGTGCCAGCTCACCCTCAGGGTCCCCCTACAATGAGCAGTTCTTC
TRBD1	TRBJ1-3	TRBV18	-	CASSPPNTGTGAGNTIYF	TGTGCCAGCTCACCACCTAATACCGGGACAGGGGCTGGAAACACCATATATTTT
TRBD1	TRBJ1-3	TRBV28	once	CASSLGTGNIGNTIYF	TGTGCCAGCAGTTTGGGGACAGGGAACATAGGAAACACCATATATTTT
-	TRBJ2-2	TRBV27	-	CASSLWTQATGELFF	TGTGCCAGCAGTTTATGGACACAAGCCACCGGGGAGCTGTTTTTT
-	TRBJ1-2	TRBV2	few	CASVYGVYTF	TGTGCCAGCGTGTACGGAGTCTACACCTTC
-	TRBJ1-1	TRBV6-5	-	CASSYGGNTEAFF	TGTGCCAGCAGTTATGGGGGGAACACTGAAGCTTTCTTT
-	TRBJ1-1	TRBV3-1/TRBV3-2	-	CASSQVGQQNTEAFF	TGTGCCAGCAGCCAAGTGGGGCAGCAGAACACTGAAGCTTTCTTT